This TCR beta chain was recovered during a study of blood T cell repertoires in COVID-19. Background on the study: Whether acute or convalescent, the COVID-19 samples came from the United States, Italy and Spain.

The ends were cut back, 0 bases at V and 2 bases at J, with 14 bases in the middle. The V gene's germline CDR1 is LGHDT and CDR2 YNNKEL (reference sequence). The CDR3 length is 17 residues. Generated by immunoSEQ multiplex PCR, the TCRdb table keeps only in-frame clones and is missing some. The table lists 97,000 or so clones, roughly four fifths of them singletons. This clone was counted only a few times. The sample taken for sequencing was peripheral blood. The chain employs TRBV3-1 (or the pseudogene TRBV3-2) and TRBJ1-5; unclear D gene. The clonotype comes from a man in his sixties or seventies with acute or convalescent COVID-19. For the CDR3, the DNA is TGTGCCAGCAGCCAAGATATTATCAGCGGGGGCAATCAGCCCCAGCATTTT. Amino acid sequence: CASSQDIISGGNQPQHF.